The following is a T cell receptor beta chain sequence with its context. The source of the sample is a study of T cell changes during pregnancy in multiple sclerosis. TCRdb keeps only in-frame clones here, not all; method: immunoSEQ multiplex PCR. This table has 32,000 or so clones, roughly 89% appearing once. This receptor was obtained from a female donor with multiple sclerosis, enrolled in a pregnancy study. Sequenced here: CD8+ T cells from peripheral blood mononuclear cells, sampled in the second trimester of pregnancy.

In DNA, the CDR3 is TGTGCCGTAACCTGGGGACAGGGGAACACTGAAGCTTTCTTT. Translation: CAVTWGQGNTEAFF. The rearrangement uses TRBV10-3 and TRBJ1-1; TRBD1 matches at 9 bases. The V segment lost 11 bases and the J segment 1 base; nucleotides outside the gene matches: 8. Germline loops: CDR1 ENHRY, CDR2 SYGVKD. This CDR3 has 14 amino acids.